The clone carrying this T cell receptor (beta chain) occurred a few times. Its matching antigen is unknown. The junction does not match germline at one end; this may be a read error. This sample was included in a study of T cell repertoires in cytomegalovirus infection. The CDR3 loop spans 14 amino acids. Germline lookup yields CDR1 SGHVS and CDR2 FNYEAQ. TCRdb processed the reads anew with MiXCR; each CDR3 protein has one entry. The sample consists of roughly 340,000 distinct CDR3 sequences, 29% of them appearing once. The chain carries TRBV7-6 and TRBJ2-7; D possibly matches TRBD1 or TRBD2 (5 bases each). The material sequenced was cultured PBMCs, taken from culture after CMV antigen stimulation. The TCR sequence derives from a human donor in good health (CMV status not recorded). Some clones in this sample may be carry-over from other donors' samples. The CDR3 sequence: CASSTGTGASEQYF. As DNA, the CDR3 is TGTGCTAGCAGCACCGGGACGGGTGCAAGCGAGCAGTACTTC.